One and the same sample provided the 18 T cell receptor beta chains below, sequenced in a study of memory CD4+ T cells and cytomegalovirus serostatus. Using immunoSEQ multiplex PCR, the repertoire was profiled, and TCRdb retains in-frame clones only, with some absent. Of 35,000 to 50,000 clones listed, approximately 80% are singletons. The sort gate was single viable CD3+CD4+CD8-CD45RO+ cells for memory CD4+ T cells. Sequencing was carried out using memory CD4+ T cells from blood. The receptors stem from an adult in good health and CMV-seronegative.

V gene TRBV9 combines with J gene TRBJ2-4; tentative D call: TRBD1 (5 bases). This CDR3 comprises 13 residues. CDR1 and CDR2 from the germline V gene are SGDLS and YYNGEE. The V gene lost 0 bases and the J gene lost 10 bases, with 11 bases spanning the gap. CDR3 loop: CASSVGPGLIQYF. CDR3 DNA sequence: TGTGCCAGCAGCGTAGGCCCAGGGCTTATTCAGTACTTC.

The V gene is TRBV10-3, the J gene TRBJ1-1; 7 nucleotides match TRBD1. Germline loops: CDR1 ENHRY, CDR2 SYGVKD. V lost 5 bases and J lost 3; bases outside the gene matches: 6. The CDR3 covers 14 residues. DNA of the CDR3: TGTGCCATCAGTACAAGCACAGGGGACACTGAAGCTTTCTTT. Protein product: CAISTSTGDTEAFF.

This sequence joins TRBV6-5 and TRBJ1-2; no definite D call. The CDR3 extends over 14 amino acids. Deletions cut 0 bases from V and 5 bases from J, with 10 bases between. Germline V gives CDR1 MNHEY, CDR2 SVGAGI. CDR3 in DNA: TGTGCCAGCAGTTACTCCCCGACTGAATATGGCTACACCTTC. It specifies CASSYSPTEYGYTF.

The genes are TRBV5-5 and TRBJ1-1; D gene unclear. CDR3 length: 14 amino acids. The V gene's germline CDR1 is SGHKS and CDR2 YYEKEE (reference sequence). V shed 4 bases and J shed 10 bases, with 20 bases lying between them. The CDR3 bases are TGTGCCAGCAGCCTTAATGACCCTCAAGGTGGAGCTTTCTTT. It translates to CASSLNDPQGGAFF.

This chain uses TRBV2 with TRBJ2-5; 8 bases are a match to TRBD1. CDR3 length equals 14 residues. Unmatched junction bases numbered 15, after V lost 7 bases and J lost 11 bases. Germline V gene data show CDR1 as SNHLY and CDR2 as FYNNEI. The CDR3, as DNA: TGTGCCAGCATAGGGACAGGTGGAGGAAGGGGGCAGTACTTC. Its translation: CASIGTGGGRGQYF.

The chain has TRBV2 and TRBJ2-3; D is unresolved. The V and J ends lost 9 bases and 4 bases respectively, with 20 bases between them. From germline, CDR1 is SNHLY and CDR2 FYNNEI. This CDR3 is 15 amino acids long. The CDR3: CASRPETLTSDTQYF. The CDR3 nucleotides read TGTGCCAGTAGGCCCGAGACTCTGACCTCAGATACGCAGTATTTT.

The DNA of the CDR3 is TGTGCCAGCAGCTTGACTAGCGTCACCTACGAGCAGTACTTC. This sequence encodes CASSLTSVTYEQYF. This chain links TRBV13 with TRBJ2-7; 8 nucleotides agree with TRBD2. After removal of 3 bases from V and 2 bases from J, the junction contained 3 bases not matched to a gene. The germline V gene has CDR1 PRHDT and CDR2 FYEKMQ (reference sequence). This CDR3 spans 14 amino acids.

The chain links TRBV5-5 to TRBJ1-1, with no clear D. Trimming left V 5 bases short and J 7 bases short, with 15 bases between. The germline V gene has CDR1 SGHKS and CDR2 YYEKEE (reference sequence). The CDR3 contains 13 residues. CDR3 sequence (DNA): TGTGCCAGCAGTCAGGTGAGGGCAGGTGAAGCTTTCTTT. Translation: CASSQVRAGEAFF.

V is TRBV28 and J is TRBJ2-5; TRBD2 agrees at 10 bases. Unmatched junction bases numbered 15, after V lost 6 bases and J lost 2 bases. From germline, CDR1 is MDHEN and CDR2 SYDVKM. This CDR3 spans 18 amino acids. The CDR3, as DNA: TGTGCCAGCAGCGCTCTACCTTTTAGCGGGGGGCCGCAAGAGACCCAGTACTTC. Translating it yields CASSALPFSGGPQETQYF.

This chain joins TRBV5-8 and TRBJ1-5; unclear D gene. Germline assignment: CDR1 SGHTS and CDR2 YDEGEE. The V end was cut by 4 bases, the J end by 3 bases, with 14 bases between. This CDR3 has 15 amino acids. The CDR3 region is CASSIGLTVNQPQHF. Here the CDR3 DNA reads TGTGCCAGCAGCATAGGACTTACCGTCAATCAGCCCCAGCATTTT.

The chain couples TRBV7-9 to TRBJ2-2; the D call may be TRBD1 or TRBD2 (6 bases each). CDR1 is SEHNR and CDR2 is FQNEAQ in the germline V gene (reference sequence). CDR3 length equals 14 residues. V gave up 6 bases and J gave up 4 bases, with 12 bases separating them. The CDR3 here is CASRIGGSTGELFF. DNA for the CDR3: TGTGCCAGCAGAATCGGGGGCAGCACCGGGGAGCTGTTTTTT.

In DNA, the CDR3 is TGTGCCAGCAGCTCCTCCGGGGGAAGAGCCTACAATGAGCAGTTCTTC. It codes for CASSSSGGRAYNEQFF. This chain uses TRBV5-4 with TRBJ2-1, with D perhaps matching TRBD2 (6 bases). Deletions cut 3 bases from V and 2 bases from J, with 15 bases between. This CDR3 contains 16 residues. In germline, CDR1 is SGHNT, CDR2 YYREEE (reference sequence).

The V and J genes are TRBV10-3 and TRBJ1-1, with D possibly TRBD1 on 6 matching bases. The germline V and J ends were trimmed by 10 bases and 2 bases, with 14 bases remaining between them. CDR1 is ENHRY and CDR2 is SYGVKD in the germline V gene. This CDR3 region has 13 residues. CDR3 region: CAKQGKLNTEAFF. The CDR3 DNA reads TGTGCCAAACAGGGTAAACTCAACACTGAAGCTTTCTTT.

The V and J genes are TRBV5-5 and TRBJ1-1; D is possibly TRBD1 (5 bases). Deletions cut 4 bases from V and 0 bases from J, with 13 bases between. In germline, CDR1 is SGHKS, CDR2 YYEKEE (reference sequence). The CDR3 has 15 amino acids. CDR3 residues: CASSPQGTMNTEAFF. Here the CDR3 DNA reads TGTGCCAGCAGCCCCCAGGGTACCATGAACACTGAAGCTTTCTTT. The whole variable domain, filled in from reference TRBV5-5 and TRBJ1-1, reads DAGVTQSPTHLIKTRGQQVTLRCSPISGHKSVSWYQQVLGQGPQFIFQYYEKEERGRGNFPDRFSARQFPNYSSELNVNALLLGDSALYLCASSPQGTMNTEAFFGQGTRLTVV.

The chain couples TRBV2 to TRBJ1-2, with D unresolved. Trimming took off 2 bases at V and 2 bases at J, with 12 bases between the two ends. The CDR3 consists of 15 residues. The germline V gene encodes CDR1 SNHLY and CDR2 FYNNEI. CDR3 DNA sequence: TGTGCCAGCAGTGAAAGTATAGGGCTAAACTATGGCTACACCTTC. It codes for CASSESIGLNYGYTF.

The V and J genes are TRBV6-6 and TRBJ2-7, with TRBD1 as a possible D gene (5 bases). CDR1 and CDR2 from the germline V gene are MNHNY and SVGAGI (reference sequence). V shed 7 bases and J shed 2 bases, with 12 bases lying between them. This CDR3 has 13 amino acids. CDR3 in amino acids: CASTPDSPYEQYF. CDR3 DNA: TGTGCCAGCACCCCCGACAGCCCCTACGAGCAGTACTTC.

J is TRBJ2-3 and V is TRBV4-1; D remains ambiguous. This CDR3 contains 11 residues. Germline V CDR1 and CDR2: MGHRA, YSYEKL. V was cut by 2 bases and J by 3 bases, with 0 bases left in between. CDR3 in amino acids: CASSQTDTQYF. The CDR3 DNA sequence: TGCGCCAGCAGCCAAACAGATACGCAGTATTTT.

The rearrangement joins TRBV7-8 to TRBJ1-2; a weak D match, TRBD1 (6 bases). CDR1 SGHVS and CDR2 FQNEAQ come from the germline V gene. V gave up 10 bases and J gave up 5 bases, with 11 bases separating them. The CDR3 extends over 11 amino acids. Here the CDR3 DNA reads TGTGCCACCCAACAGGGTTATGGCTACACCTTC. This gives the protein CATQQGYGYTF.